One and the same sample provided the 2 T cell receptor beta chains below, sequenced in a study of blood T cell repertoires in COVID-19. Libraries were prepared by immunoSEQ multiplex PCR; TCRdb keeps only in-frame clonotypes and omits some of them. The sample has about 170,000 clones, 65% to 85% seen once. The source material was peripheral blood. The receptors were gathered from a woman between 65 and 79 years old who had recovered from COVID-19.

CDR3 residues: CASSLAQGLEKLFF. In nucleotides, the CDR3 is TGCGCCAGCAGCTTGGCGCAGGGACTTGAAAAACTGTTTTTT. J is TRBJ1-4 and V is TRBV5-1, with D possibly TRBD1 on 5 matching bases. CDR1 and CDR2 from the germline V gene are SGHRS and YFSETQ. This CDR3 is 14 amino acids long. Trimming took off 0 bases at V and 7 bases at J, with 10 bases between the two ends.

This chain uses TRBV3-1 (or the pseudogene TRBV3-2) with TRBJ2-7, with 8 bases matching TRBD1. Germline trimming cut 4 bases from V and 2 bases from J; bases unmatched to any gene: 7. Germline lookup yields CDR1 LGHDT and CDR2 YNNKEL (reference sequence). The CDR3 is 15 amino acids. CDR3 in DNA: TGTGCCAGCAGCCCCTCGGGGACAGGCCCCTACGAGCAGTACTTC. It encodes CASSPSGTGPYEQYF.